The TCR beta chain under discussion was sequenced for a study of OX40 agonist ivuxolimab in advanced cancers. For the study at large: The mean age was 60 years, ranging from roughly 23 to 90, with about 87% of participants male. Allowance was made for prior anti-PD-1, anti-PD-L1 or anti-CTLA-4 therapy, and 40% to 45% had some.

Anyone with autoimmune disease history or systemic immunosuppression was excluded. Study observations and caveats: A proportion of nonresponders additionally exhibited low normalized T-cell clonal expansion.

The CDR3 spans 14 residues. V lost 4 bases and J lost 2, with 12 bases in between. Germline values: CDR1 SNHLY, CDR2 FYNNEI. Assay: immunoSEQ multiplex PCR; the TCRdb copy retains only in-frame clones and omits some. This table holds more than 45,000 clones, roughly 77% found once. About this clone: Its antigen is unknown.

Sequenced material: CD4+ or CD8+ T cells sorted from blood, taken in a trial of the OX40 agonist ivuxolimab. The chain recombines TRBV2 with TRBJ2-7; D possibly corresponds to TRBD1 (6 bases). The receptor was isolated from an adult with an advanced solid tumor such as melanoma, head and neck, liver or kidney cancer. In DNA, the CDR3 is TGTGCCAGCAGTGGGGACATACCACCCTACGAGCAGTACTTC. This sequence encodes CASSGDIPPYEQYF.